The clone carrying this T cell receptor (beta chain) appeared a single time. Its specificity is unknown. Assay runs were performed at deep level. Assay: immunoSEQ multiplex PCR; the TCRdb copy retains only in-frame clones and omits some. This table holds more than 550,000 clones, about 90% found once. Terminally differentiated effector memory CD45RA+ cells were excluded from the naive CD8 cells, which were CD45RO-negative and positively selected for CCR7. V lost 3 bases and J 1 base, leaving 9 bases between the germline ends. This CDR3 spans 14 amino acids. The germline V gene has CDR1 MNHEY and CDR2 SMNVEV (reference sequence). The data belong to a study of shared clonotypes between healthy human individuals. About the study: The cohort had two women and a few men, ages 18 to 49.

Overall study results and limits: Around 5% of naive CD4 clonotypes were shared across a handful of donors. Although depth was large, rarefaction showed that sequencing of the sorted subsets was incomplete.

The source of this sequence is a man aged 25 to 45 in good health. V and J are TRBV27 and TRBJ1-1, with unresolved D. The sample comprised naive CD8+ T cells sorted from blood. CDR3 bases: TGTGCCAGCAGTTTGGCCTGGTCGAACACTGAAGCTTTCTTT. This sequence encodes CASSLAWSNTEAFF.